Reported below is one TCR beta chain. Its antigen remains undetermined. Qualities for individual bases were not recorded, and no much larger clone is one base off. For CDR1 and CDR2, the germline V gene lists SGHTA and FQGTGA. The CDR3 covers 13 residues, taking in both the cysteine and the phenylalanine. Here the CDR3 DNA is all that survives: 39 bases in frame from base 1. V gives up 5 bases and J gives up 3 bases, and the segment between their germline ends measures 10 bases. The library relied on the immunoSEQ multiplex PCR assay. What TCRdb holds here is the immuneACCESS table cut down to in-frame rearrangements. Part of the clones is not present; checked against another copy, under half of the missing clones reflect an unresolved V gene, and the others are unexplained. Recorded for this sample are approximately 50,000 clones; approximately 94% of them occurred a single time. The ten most abundant clones make up less than 0.35% of the sample.

This sample is drawn from a study of T cell changes during pregnancy in multiple sclerosis (dated by TCRdb to the late 2010s). At the level of the whole study: The study looked at changes in the T cell repertoire across pregnancy in women with multiple sclerosis.

The source material was CD4+ T cells from peripheral blood mononuclear cells, sampled in the third trimester of pregnancy. This receptor was identified in a female donor with multiple sclerosis, enrolled in a pregnancy study. The chain was built from TRBV7-3 and TRBJ1-1; a tentative D match to TRBD1 spans 6 bases. CDR3 reads: CASSLRTDTEAFF. The DNA sequence is given as TGTGCCAGCAGCCTTAGGACAGACACTGAAGCTTTCTTT.